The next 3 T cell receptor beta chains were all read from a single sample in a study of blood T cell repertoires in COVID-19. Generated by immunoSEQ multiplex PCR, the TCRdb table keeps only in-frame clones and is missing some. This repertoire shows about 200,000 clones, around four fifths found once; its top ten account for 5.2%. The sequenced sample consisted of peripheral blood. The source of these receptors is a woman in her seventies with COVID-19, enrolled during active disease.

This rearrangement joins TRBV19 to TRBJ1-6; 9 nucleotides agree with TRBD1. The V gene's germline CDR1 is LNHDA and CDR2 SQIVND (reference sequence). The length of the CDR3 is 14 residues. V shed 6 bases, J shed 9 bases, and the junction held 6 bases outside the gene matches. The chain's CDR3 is CASRETGGTSPLHF. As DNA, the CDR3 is TGTGCCAGTAGAGAAACAGGGGGCACTTCACCCCTCCACTTT.

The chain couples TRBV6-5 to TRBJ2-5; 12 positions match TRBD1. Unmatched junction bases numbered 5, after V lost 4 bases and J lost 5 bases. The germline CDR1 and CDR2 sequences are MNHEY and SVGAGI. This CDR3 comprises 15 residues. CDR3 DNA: TGTGCCAGCAGTTCGGGACAGGGGGCCCGCGAGACCCAGTACTTC. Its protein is CASSSGQGARETQYF.

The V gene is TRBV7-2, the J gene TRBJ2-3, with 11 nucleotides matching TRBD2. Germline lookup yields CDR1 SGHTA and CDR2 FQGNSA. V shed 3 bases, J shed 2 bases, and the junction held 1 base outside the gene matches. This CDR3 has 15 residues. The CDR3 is CASSLGLAVTDTQYF. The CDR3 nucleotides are TGTGCCAGCAGCTTGGGACTAGCGGTCACAGATACGCAGTATTTT.